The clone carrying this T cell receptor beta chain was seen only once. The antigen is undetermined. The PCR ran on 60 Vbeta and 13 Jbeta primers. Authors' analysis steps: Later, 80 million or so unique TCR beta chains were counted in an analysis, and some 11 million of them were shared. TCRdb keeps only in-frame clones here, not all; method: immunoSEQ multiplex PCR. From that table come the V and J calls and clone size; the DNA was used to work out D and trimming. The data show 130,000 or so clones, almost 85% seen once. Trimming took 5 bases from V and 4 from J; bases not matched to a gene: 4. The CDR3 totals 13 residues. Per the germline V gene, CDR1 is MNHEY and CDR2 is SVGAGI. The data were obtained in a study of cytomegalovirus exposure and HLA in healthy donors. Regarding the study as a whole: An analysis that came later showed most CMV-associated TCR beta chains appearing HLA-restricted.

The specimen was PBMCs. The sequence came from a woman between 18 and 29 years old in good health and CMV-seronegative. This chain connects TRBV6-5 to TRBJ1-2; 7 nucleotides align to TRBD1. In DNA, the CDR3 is TGTGCCAGCAGTGAGAGGACAGGCTATGGCTACACCTTC. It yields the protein CASSERTGYGYTF.